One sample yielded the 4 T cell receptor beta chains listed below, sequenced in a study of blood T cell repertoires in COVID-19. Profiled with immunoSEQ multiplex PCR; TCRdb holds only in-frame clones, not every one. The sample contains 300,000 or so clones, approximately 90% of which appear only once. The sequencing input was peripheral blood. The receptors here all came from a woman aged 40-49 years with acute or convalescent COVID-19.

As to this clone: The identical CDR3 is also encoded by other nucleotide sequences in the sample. The CDR3 nucleotides read TGCGCCAGCAGCTTGGGGGCAGGGATGAACACTGAAGCTTTCTTT. It encodes CASSLGAGMNTEAFF. This chain uses TRBV5-1 with TRBJ1-1; D may be TRBD1 (5 bases). Germline CDR1 and CDR2: SGHRS and YFSETQ. This CDR3 region has 15 residues. Trimming stripped 0 bases from V and 0 bases from J, with 9 bases between.

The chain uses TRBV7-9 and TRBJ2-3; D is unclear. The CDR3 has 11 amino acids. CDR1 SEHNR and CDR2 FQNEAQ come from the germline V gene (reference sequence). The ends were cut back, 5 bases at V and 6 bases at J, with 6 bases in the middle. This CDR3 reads CASSLSDTQYF. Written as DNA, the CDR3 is TGTGCCAGCAGCCTTAGCGATACGCAGTATTTT.

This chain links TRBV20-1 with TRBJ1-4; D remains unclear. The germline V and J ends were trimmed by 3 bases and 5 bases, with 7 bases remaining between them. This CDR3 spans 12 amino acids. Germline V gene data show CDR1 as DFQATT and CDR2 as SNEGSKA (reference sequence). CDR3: CSASSPNEKLFF. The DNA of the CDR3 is TGCAGTGCTAGTAGCCCCAATGAAAAACTGTTTTTT.

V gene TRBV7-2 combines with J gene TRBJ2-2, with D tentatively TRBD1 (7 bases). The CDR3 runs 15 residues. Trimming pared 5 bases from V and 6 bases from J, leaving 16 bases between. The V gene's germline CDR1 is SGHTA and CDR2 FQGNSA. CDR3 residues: CASSPLSRGAGELFF. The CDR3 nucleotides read TGTGCCAGCAGCCCGCTAAGCAGGGGGGCCGGGGAGCTGTTTTTT.